This entry features one TCR beta chain sequence. What it binds is not known. The sample comes from a study of T cell repertoires in cytomegalovirus infection. Overall study: Public TCR beta signatures marked donors with CMV infection and the matching HLA.

Trimming left V 0 bases short and J 5 bases short, with 16 bases between. The CDR3 is 16 amino acids. CDR1 and CDR2 (germline): SQVTM, ANQGSEA. TCRdb re-called the reads through MiXCR, storing one row per CDR3 protein. The table lists 54,000 or so distinct CDR3 sequences, about 33% of them singletons. The V call is TRBV29-1, the J call TRBJ2-2, with D possibly called TRBD1 or TRBD2 (6 bases each). This TCR derives from a human donor in good health (CMV status not recorded). Some clones in this sample may be carry-over from other donors' samples. The sample comprised PBMCs, sequenced either directly or after in vitro stimulation (not recorded which). The CDR3 DNA reads TGCAGCGTTGAAGATCTGGGGGGCGAAGGTACCGGGGAGCTGTTTTTT. This translates into CSVEDLGGEGTGELFF.